These 32 T cell receptor beta chains came from one sample sequenced in a study of regulatory T cells in long-lasting Graves disease. The TCR beta library used iRepertoire HTBI primers with Arm-PCR amplification of CDR3. TCRdb reprocessed the multiplex PCR reads via MiXCR and lists one record per CDR3 protein. The repertoire has some 430,000 distinct CDR3 sequences, roughly 21% of them found once; the top ten carry approximately 6.4%. As to time point: persistent/refractory GD, antithyroid drugs over 5 years with positive TRAb. PBMCs were the source of the RNA used for TCR sequencing. The sample here was peripheral blood mononuclear cells (PBMCs), taken when the disease was refractory, from a patient treated with antithyroid drugs. These receptors came from a female donor with Graves disease.

Note on this clonotype: Since a much larger clone is just one base distant, this may be a read error. The chain links TRBV12-3 or TRBV12-4 to TRBJ2-2, with 7 positions matching TRBD1. CDR3 length: 16 amino acids. CDR3 bases: TGTGCCAGCAGCCATGCACAGGGGATCTATGCCGGGGAGCAGTTTTTT. It translates to CASSHAQGIYAGEQFF.

This clonotype showed up just once. The chain is built from TRBV28 and TRBJ2-1; unclear D gene. Trimming shortened V by 5 bases and J by 0 bases, and 14 bases separated the two germline ends. Germline V gene lookup returns CDR1 MDHEN and CDR2 SYDVKM. This CDR3 comprises 16 residues. This CDR3 reads CASSPSAELSYNEQFF. CDR3 coding DNA: TGTGCCAGCAGTCCCTCCGCGGAGCTCTCCTACAATGAGCAGTTCTTC. Drawing the rest from reference TRBV28 and TRBJ2-1, the complete variable domain is DVKVTQSSRYLVKRTGEKVFLECVQDMDHENMFWYRQDPGLGLRLIYFSYDVKMKEKGDIPEGYSVSREKKERFSLILESASTNQTSMYLCASSPSAELSYNEQFFGPGTRLTVL.

The chain is built from TRBV7-9 and TRBJ1-1; a possible D gene is TRBD1 (6 bases). CDR1 SEHNR and CDR2 FQNEAQ come from the germline V gene (reference sequence). There are 14 residues in the CDR3. V was cut by 1 base and J by 4 bases, with 10 bases left in between. The DNA for the CDR3 is TGTGCCAGCAGCTTAGTTCAGGGGACCACTGAAGCTTTCTTT. It is translated as CASSLVQGTTEAFF.

Comment on this clonotype: With a much larger clone just one base away, this may be a read error. The chain recombines TRBV12-3 or TRBV12-4 with TRBJ1-2; a weak D match, TRBD1 (5 bases). This CDR3 contains 13 residues. CDR3 sequence (DNA): TGTGCCAGCAGTTTAATGGCAGGGTATGGCTGCACCTTC. It encodes CASSLMAGYGCTF.

This clonotype came up many times. The rearrangement uses TRBV28 and TRBJ1-4; D unclear. The CDR3 has 14 amino acids. Trimming removed 2 bases from V and 0 bases from J, with 4 bases in between. Germline-derived CDR1 and CDR2 are MDHEN and SYDVKM. The CDR3 loop is CASSLQATNEKLFF. In nucleotides, the CDR3 is TGTGCCAGCAGTTTACAGGCAACTAATGAAAAACTGTTTTTT.

The sample holds many counts of this clonotype. The gene calls are TRBV29-1 and TRBJ1-4; 10 nucleotides align to TRBD1. V was pared by 6 bases and J by 4 bases, with 5 bases of the junction left unmatched. The CDR3 contains 14 residues. The germline V gene has CDR1 SQVTM and CDR2 ANQGSEA. The CDR3 protein is CSVGQGVVNEKLFF. The CDR3 DNA sequence: TGCAGCGTCGGACAGGGGGTGGTTAATGAAAAACTGTTTTTT.

This clonotype was counted at least ten times. V and J are TRBV29-1 and TRBJ2-5, with a tentative D call TRBD1 (5 bases). There are 13 residues in the CDR3. Looked up from germline, CDR1 is SQVTM and CDR2 is ANQGSEA. V was trimmed by 4 bases and J by 1 base, leaving 10 bases between them. CDR3 coding DNA: TGCAGCGTTGCTAGGGGCTCCCAAGAGACCCAGTACTTC. This sequence encodes CSVARGSQETQYF.

The DNA of the CDR3 is TGTGCCAGCAGTGAATCCGGGGGGCACGAATATACGCAGTATTTT. Encoded protein: CASSESGGHEYTQYF. V usage is TRBV2 and J usage is TRBJ2-3, with a possible D match to TRBD2 (7 bases). This CDR3 comprises 15 residues. Germline CDR1 and CDR2: SNHLY and FYNNEI. Trimming left V 2 bases short and J 7 bases short, with 16 bases between.

This clonotype was seen repeatedly, ten times or more. CDR3 in amino acids: CASSLGGNTRIEQYF. The CDR3 DNA sequence: TGTGCCAGCAGTTTGGGTGGGAATACGAGAATCGAGCAGTACTTC. The chain has TRBV28 and TRBJ2-7; D uncertain. CDR1 and CDR2 from the germline V gene are MDHEN and SYDVKM. The CDR3 sequence is 15 residues long. The V and J ends lost 3 bases and 6 bases respectively, with 18 bases between them.

The chain is built from TRBV4-2 and TRBJ2-5; possible D gene TRBD2, 5 bases. Germline CDR1 and CDR2: LGHNA and YNFKEQ. The CDR3 has 15 residues. V dropped 1 base and J dropped 1 base, with 10 bases sitting between them. This CDR3 is CASSQVAGPQETQYF. The DNA of the CDR3 is TGTGCCAGCAGCCAAGTGGCGGGCCCCCAAGAGACCCAGTACTTC.

The V call is TRBV20-1, the J call TRBJ2-7, with no clear D. Between the trimmed V and J ends, which lost 2 bases and 3 bases, there was a span of 8 bases. The CDR3 consists of 12 residues. Germline V gene lookup returns CDR1 DFQATT and CDR2 SNEGSKA (reference sequence). The DNA for the CDR3 is TGCAGTGCTAGATCCGGATTCTACGAGCAGTACTTC. This gives the protein CSARSGFYEQYF.

As to this clonotype: A much larger clone differs from this one at a single base, so this may be a read error. This chain uses TRBV10-3 with TRBJ2-5; D tentatively fits TRBD1 or TRBD2 (5 bases each). The length of the CDR3 is 14 residues. Germline CDR1 ENHRY, CDR2 SYGVKD. The CDR3 DNA reads TGTGCCGTCAGTGAGCCGGGGCGACAAGAGACCCAGTACTTC. Its protein product is CAVSEPGRQETQYF.

CDR3 bases: TGTGCCAGTAACCGGGGGATCGGGTACGAGCAGTACTTC. Encoded protein: CASNRGIGYEQYF. This chain joins TRBV19 and TRBJ2-7; perhaps TRBD2 as D (6 bases). The V end was cut by 7 bases, the J end by 4 bases, with 14 bases between. The germline V gene has CDR1 LNHDA and CDR2 SQIVND (reference sequence). CDR3 length: 13 residues.

This clonotype was observed at least ten times. The chain carries TRBV6-5 and TRBJ1-4; D remains unclear. The CDR3 spans 16 residues. Trimming cost V 2 bases and J 0 bases, with 10 bases left between them. The V gene's germline CDR1 is MNHEY and CDR2 SVGAGI. The CDR3 DNA reads as TGTGCCAGCAGTTACCCAACCCAGGCAACTAATGAAAAACTGTTTTTT. Translating it yields CASSYPTQATNEKLFF.

V is TRBV3-1 and J is TRBJ2-2, with 13 bases matching TRBD2. Germline trimming cut 4 bases from V and 7 bases from J; bases unmatched to any gene: 3. Germline V gene lookup returns CDR1 LGHDT and CDR2 YNNKEL (reference sequence). This CDR3 spans 15 amino acids. CDR3 DNA: TGTGCCAGCAGCCTATGGACTAGCGGGAGCGGGGAGCTGTTTTTT. It is translated as CASSLWTSGSGELFF. The full variable domain, in which reference TRBV3-1 and TRBJ2-2 provide the parts outside the CDR3, is DTAVSQTPKYLVTQMGNDKSIKCEQNLGHDTMYWYKQDSKKFLKIMFSYNNKELIINETVPNRFSPKSPDKAHLNLHINSLELGDSAVYFCASSLWTSGSGELFFGEGSRLTVL.

This clonotype was detected many times. V is TRBV12-3 or TRBV12-4 and J is TRBJ1-2; 7 nucleotides line up with TRBD1. The CDR3 totals 13 residues. V shed 6 bases and J 9 bases; nucleotides not matched to a gene: 10. The CDR3 DNA reads TGTGCCAGCAGAGCCAGCAGGGGGATTAGCTACACCTTC. As protein: CASRASRGISYTF.

This clonotype was recorded at least ten times. This chain connects TRBV6-5 to TRBJ2-4; 9 nucleotides line up with TRBD2. J gave up 4 bases and V 4 bases, and 2 bases lay outside the gene matches. Germline V lookup: CDR1 MNHEY, CDR2 SVGAGI. The CDR3 totals 14 residues. The CDR3 loop is CASSFSGRKNIQYF. CDR3 coding DNA: TGTGCCAGCAGTTTTAGCGGGAGAAAAAACATTCAGTACTTC.

Only a few counts were recorded for this clonotype. The chain carries TRBV19 and TRBJ1-2, with D unresolved. The CDR3 spans 16 residues. Per germline, CDR1 LNHDA and CDR2 SQIVND (reference sequence). Trimming pared 0 bases from V and 2 bases from J, leaving 13 bases between. For the CDR3, the DNA is TGTGCCAGTAGTATAGATCCCGGAGTACCAAACTATGGCTACACCTTC. Its translation is CASSIDPGVPNYGYTF.

This clonotype was counted at least ten times. A read error may account for a junction end that differs from germline. The chain uses TRBV6-1 and TRBJ1-1; TRBD1 is a possible D gene (6 bases). The CDR3 sequence is 14 residues long. Germline-derived CDR1 and CDR2 are MNHNS and SASEGT. The chain's CDR3 is CTSIDSGADTEAFF. The CDR3 coding sequence is TGTACCAGCATCGATTCGGGGGCAGACACTGAAGCTTTCTTT.

The chain couples TRBV11-2 to TRBJ1-1; D remains unclear. Germline CDR1 and CDR2: SGHAT and FQNNGV. V dropped 5 bases and J dropped 0 bases, with 19 bases sitting between them. The CDR3 loop spans 17 amino acids. In DNA form, the CDR3 reads TGTGCCAGCAGCCTCCACCGGTCGCCGAGACTGAACACTGAAGCTTTCTTT. As protein: CASSLHRSPRLNTEAFF.

This clonotype was seen more than once but under ten times. The rearrangement joins TRBV20-1 to TRBJ2-7; TRBD2 agrees at 13 bases. In germline, CDR1 is DFQATT, CDR2 SNEGSKA (reference sequence). V shed 6 bases and J 4 bases; nucleotides not matched to a gene: 18. The CDR3 is 18 amino acids. CDR3 DNA sequence: TGCAGTGCGCCCCGAATGCAGCTAGGGACTAGCGGGATATACGAGCAGTACTTC. Amino acids: CSAPRMQLGTSGIYEQYF.

The chain joins TRBV10-3 to TRBJ2-5; 9 bases are shared with TRBD1. The V gene end was trimmed by 7 bases and the J gene end by 10 bases; junction bases not matched to a gene: 10. Germline CDR1 and CDR2: ENHRY and SYGVKD. The CDR3 has 13 amino acids. For the CDR3, the DNA is TGTGCCATCAATGGAAGACAGGGGGGGAGCCAGTACTTC. Its protein product is CAINGRQGGSQYF.

V is TRBV4-1 and J is TRBJ1-1, with no clear D. Germline V gene lookup returns CDR1 MGHRA and CDR2 YSYEKL. V was clipped by 0 bases and J by 1 base, with 12 bases between them. The CDR3 runs 16 residues. The CDR3 DNA sequence: TGCGCCAGCAGCCAAGATTTTCCCGTGGGGAACACTGAAGCTTTCTTT. Protein: CASSQDFPVGNTEAFF.

This clonotype has more than one count but fewer than ten. V and J are TRBV7-6 and TRBJ1-6; D remains unclear. CDR3 length: 13 amino acids. Germline V gene sequence: CDR1 SGHVS, CDR2 FNYEAQ. V lost 0 bases and J 8 bases, leaving 5 bases between the germline ends. DNA for the CDR3: TGTGCCAGCAGCTTAGCAGAGGATTCACCCCTCCACTTT. It is translated as CASSLAEDSPLHF. The entire variable domain, with the rest obtained from reference TRBV7-6 and TRBJ1-6, is as follows: GAGVSQSPRYKVTKRGQDVALRCDPISGHVSLYWYRQALGQGPEFLTYFNYEAQQDKSGLPNDRFSAERPEGSISTLTIQRTEQRDSAMYRCASSLAEDSPLHFGNGTRLTVT.

The V gene is TRBV4-1, the J gene TRBJ1-5; TRBD1 aligns across 9 bases. Trimming took 4 bases from V and 5 from J; bases not matched to a gene: 6. The CDR3 runs to 15 residues. Germline V gene data show CDR1 as MGHRA and CDR2 as YSYEKL. CDR3 DNA: TGCGCCAGCAGCCCCCGGGACAGGGAGTATCAGCCCCAGCATTTT. Translated: CASSPRDREYQPQHF.

As regards this clonotype: A much larger clone lies a single base off, so this may be a read error. The chain joins TRBV11-3 to TRBJ1-1; D unclear. Trimming cost V 1 base and J 4 bases, with 10 bases left between them. The V gene's germline CDR1 is SGHNT and CDR2 YENEEA. The CDR3 spans 14 residues. CDR3 nucleotides: TGTGCCAGCAGCTTAGTGGCGGAGGGCACTGAAGCTTTCTTT. This codes for CASSLVAEGTEAFF.

This clonotype was observed at least ten times. The chain couples TRBV7-2 to TRBJ2-7; TRBD2 aligns across 7 bases. CDR3 length: 11 amino acids. V trimming: 1 base; J trimming: 9 bases; junction bases outside the gene matches: 0. The germline gives CDR1 SGHTA, CDR2 FQGNSA. The CDR3 is CASSLGGGQYF. CDR3 DNA sequence: TGTGCCAGCAGCTTAGGGGGGGGGCAGTACTTC. The whole variable domain, remainder taken from reference TRBV7-2 and TRBJ2-7, is GAGVSQSPSNKVTEKGKDVELRCDPISGHTALYWYRQSLGQGLEFLIYFQGNSAPDKSGLPSDRFSAERTGGSVSTLTIQRTQQEDSAVYLCASSLGGGQYFGPGTRLTVT.

In this sample, this clonotype turned up many times. The chain recombines TRBV7-2 with TRBJ2-5; D gene unclear. Germline values: CDR1 SGHTA, CDR2 FQGNSA. The V gene lost 5 bases and the J gene lost 5 bases, with 12 bases spanning the gap. The CDR3 covers 13 residues. The CDR3, as DNA: TGTGCCAGCAGCCCCTACCCCGATGAGACCCAGTACTTC. This encodes CASSPYPDETQYF. Supplemented by reference TRBV7-2 and TRBJ2-5, the full variable domain reads GAGVSQSPSNKVTEKGKDVELRCDPISGHTALYWYRQSLGQGLEFLIYFQGNSAPDKSGLPSDRFSAERTGGSVSTLTIQRTQQEDSAVYLCASSPYPDETQYFGPGTRLLVL.

This clonotype was seen at least ten times. The chain combines TRBV25-1 with TRBJ1-1, with 7 bases fitting TRBD1. The germline V gene encodes CDR1 MGHDK and CDR2 SYGVNS. This CDR3 has 15 residues. Germline trimming cut 3 bases from V and 1 base from J; bases unmatched to any gene: 5. As DNA, the CDR3 is TGTGCCAGCAGTGAGGGGGGACAGCCGAACACTGAAGCTTTCTTT. Amino acid sequence: CASSEGGQPNTEAFF.

The rearrangement links TRBV7-9 to TRBJ2-1, with 9 bases fitting TRBD2. The junction had 7 bases not matched to a gene; V was cut back by 8 bases and J by 2 bases. Looked up from germline, CDR1 is SEHNR and CDR2 is FQNEAQ (reference sequence). The CDR3 extends over 15 amino acids. CDR3 nucleotide sequence: TGTGCCAGCGGGTTGGTAGCGGGAGCCTACAATGAGCAGTTCTTC. It yields the protein CASGLVAGAYNEQFF.

This clonotype has at least ten counts. This chain uses TRBV29-1 with TRBJ1-2; D gene uncertain. V was cut by 6 bases and J by 6 bases, with 11 bases left in between. The CDR3 is 11 amino acids. Germline V gives CDR1 SQVTM, CDR2 ANQGSEA. CDR3 region: CSVPDGDGYTF. In DNA form, the CDR3 reads TGCAGCGTCCCAGATGGAGATGGCTACACCTTC.

This clonotype is a singleton in its sample. The chain combines TRBV7-9 with TRBJ2-3; no firm D call. This CDR3 has 13 residues. The V end lost 2 bases, the J end lost 4 bases, and 7 bases lay between the germline ends. The germline CDR1 and CDR2 sequences are SEHNR and FQNEAQ (reference sequence). The DNA of the CDR3 is TGTGCCAGCAGCTTAATGGTCGCAGATACGCAGTATTTT. Translation gives CASSLMVADTQYF.